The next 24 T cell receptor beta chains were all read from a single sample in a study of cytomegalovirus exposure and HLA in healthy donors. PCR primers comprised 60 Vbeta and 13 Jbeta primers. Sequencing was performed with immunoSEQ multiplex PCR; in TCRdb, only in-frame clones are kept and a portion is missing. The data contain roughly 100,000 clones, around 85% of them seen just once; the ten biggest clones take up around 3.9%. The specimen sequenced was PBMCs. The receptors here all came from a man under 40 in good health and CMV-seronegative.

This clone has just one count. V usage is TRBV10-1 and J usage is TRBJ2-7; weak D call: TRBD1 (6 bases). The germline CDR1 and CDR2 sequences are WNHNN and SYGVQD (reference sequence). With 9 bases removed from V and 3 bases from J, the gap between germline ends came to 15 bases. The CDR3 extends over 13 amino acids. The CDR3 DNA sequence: TGCGCCAGTACAGGGTTGGGAAGCTACGAGCAGTACTTC. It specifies CASTGLGSYEQYF.

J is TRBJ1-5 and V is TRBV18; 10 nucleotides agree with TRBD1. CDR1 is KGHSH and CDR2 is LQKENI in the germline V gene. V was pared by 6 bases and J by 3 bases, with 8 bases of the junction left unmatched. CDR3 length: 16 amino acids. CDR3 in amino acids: CASSPWDRGDNQPQHF. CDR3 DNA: TGTGCCAGCTCCCCATGGGACAGGGGTGACAATCAGCCCCAGCATTTT.

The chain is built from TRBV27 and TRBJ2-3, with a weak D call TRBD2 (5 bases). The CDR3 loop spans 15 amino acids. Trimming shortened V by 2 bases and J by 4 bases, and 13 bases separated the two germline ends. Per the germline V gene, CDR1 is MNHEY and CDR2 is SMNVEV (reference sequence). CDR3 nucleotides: TGTGCCAGCAGTTTAGGAGGACTGATTGCAGATACGCAGTATTTT. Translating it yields CASSLGGLIADTQYF.

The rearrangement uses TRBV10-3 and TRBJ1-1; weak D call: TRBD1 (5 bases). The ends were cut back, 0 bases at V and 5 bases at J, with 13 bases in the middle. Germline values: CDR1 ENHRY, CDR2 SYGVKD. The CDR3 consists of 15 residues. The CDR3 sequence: CAISESGRGGTEAFF. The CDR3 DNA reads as TGTGCCATCAGTGAGTCGGGACGGGGAGGAACTGAAGCTTTCTTT.

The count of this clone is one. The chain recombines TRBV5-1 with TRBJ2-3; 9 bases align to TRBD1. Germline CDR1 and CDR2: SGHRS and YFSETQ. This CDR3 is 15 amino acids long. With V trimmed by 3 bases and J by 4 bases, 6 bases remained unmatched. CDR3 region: CASSSGQGRADTQYF. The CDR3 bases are TGCGCCAGCAGCTCCGGACAGGGGAGGGCAGATACGCAGTATTTT.

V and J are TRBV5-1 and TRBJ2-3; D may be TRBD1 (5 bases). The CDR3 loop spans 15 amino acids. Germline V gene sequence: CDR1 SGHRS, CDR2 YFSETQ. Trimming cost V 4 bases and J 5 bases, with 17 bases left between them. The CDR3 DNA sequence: TGCGCCAGCAGCGTCGCCAGTTACCAGGGAGATACGCAGTATTTT. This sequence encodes CASSVASYQGDTQYF.

CDR3: CAISVTGQKDEQYF. CDR3 coding DNA: TGTGCCATCAGTGTGACAGGACAGAAGGACGAGCAGTACTTC. The chain recombines TRBV10-3 with TRBJ2-7, with D perhaps TRBD1 (6 bases). CDR3 length: 14 residues. Deletions cut 4 bases from V and 5 bases from J, with 15 bases between. Germline V gene sequence: CDR1 ENHRY, CDR2 SYGVKD.

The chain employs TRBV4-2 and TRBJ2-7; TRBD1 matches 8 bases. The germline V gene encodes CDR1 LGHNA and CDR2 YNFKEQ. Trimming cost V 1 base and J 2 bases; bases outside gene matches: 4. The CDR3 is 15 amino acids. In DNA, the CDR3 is TGTGCCAGCAGCCAAGGCGGGACAGGAACCTACGAGCAGTACTTC. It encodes CASSQGGTGTYEQYF.

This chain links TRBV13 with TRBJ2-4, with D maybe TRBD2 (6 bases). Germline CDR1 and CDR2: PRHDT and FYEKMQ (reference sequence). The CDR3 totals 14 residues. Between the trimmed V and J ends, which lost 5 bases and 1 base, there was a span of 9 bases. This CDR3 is CASSGDLAKNIQYF. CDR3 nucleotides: TGTGCCAGCAGCGGGGACTTGGCCAAAAACATTCAGTACTTC. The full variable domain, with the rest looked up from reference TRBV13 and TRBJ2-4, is AAGVIQSPRHLIKEKRETATLKCYPIPRHDTVYWYQQGPGQDPQFLISFYEKMQSDKGSIPDRFSAQQFSDYHSELNMSSLELGDSALYFCASSGDLAKNIQYFGAGTRLSVL.

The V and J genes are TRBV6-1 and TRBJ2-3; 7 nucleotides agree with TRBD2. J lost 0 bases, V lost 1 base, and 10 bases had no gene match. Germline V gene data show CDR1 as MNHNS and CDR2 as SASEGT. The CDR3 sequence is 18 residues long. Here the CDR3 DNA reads TGTGCCAGCAGTGAAGTACCCACGACTAGCAGTAGCACAGATACGCAGTATTTT. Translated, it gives CASSEVPTTSSSTDTQYF.

The CDR3 region is CASSREHTGEQYF. The CDR3 nucleotides are TGTGCCAGTAGTAGGGAGCACACGGGGGAGCAGTACTTC. The V call is TRBV19, the J call TRBJ2-7; tentatively, D is TRBD2 (5 bases). Germline CDR1 is LNHDA and CDR2 is SQIVND (reference sequence). This CDR3 region has 13 residues. The V end was cut by 4 bases, the J end by 7 bases, with 14 bases between.

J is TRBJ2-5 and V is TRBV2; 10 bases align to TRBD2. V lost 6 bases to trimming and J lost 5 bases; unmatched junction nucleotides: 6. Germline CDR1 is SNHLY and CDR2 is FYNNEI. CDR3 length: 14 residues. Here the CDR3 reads CASRPLSGRETQYF. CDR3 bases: TGTGCCAGCAGACCTCTTAGCGGGAGGGAGACCCAGTACTTC. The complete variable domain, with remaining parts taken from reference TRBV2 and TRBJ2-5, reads EPEVTQTPSHQVTQMGQEVILRCVPISNHLYFYWYRQILGQKVEFLVSFYNNEISEKSEIFDDQFSVERPDGSNFTLKIRSTKLEDSAMYFCASRPLSGRETQYFGPGTRLLVL.

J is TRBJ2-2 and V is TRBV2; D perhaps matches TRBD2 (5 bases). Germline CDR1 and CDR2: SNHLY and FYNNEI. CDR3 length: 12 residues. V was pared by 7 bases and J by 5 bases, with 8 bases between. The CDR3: CASKRETGELFF. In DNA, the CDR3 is TGTGCCAGCAAGAGGGAAACCGGGGAGCTGTTTTTT.

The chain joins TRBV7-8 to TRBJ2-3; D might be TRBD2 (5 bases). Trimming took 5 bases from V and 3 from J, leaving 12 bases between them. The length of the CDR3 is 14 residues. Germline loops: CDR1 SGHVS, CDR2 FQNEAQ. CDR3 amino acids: CASSSVGGTDTQYF. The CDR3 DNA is TGTGCCAGCAGCAGCGTAGGAGGAACAGATACGCAGTATTTT.

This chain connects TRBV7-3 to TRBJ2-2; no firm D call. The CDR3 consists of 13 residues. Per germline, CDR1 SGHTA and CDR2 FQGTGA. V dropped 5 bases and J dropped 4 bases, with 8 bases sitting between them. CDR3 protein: CASSPSGTGELFF. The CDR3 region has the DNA TGTGCCAGCAGCCCCTCGGGCACCGGGGAGCTGTTTTTT.

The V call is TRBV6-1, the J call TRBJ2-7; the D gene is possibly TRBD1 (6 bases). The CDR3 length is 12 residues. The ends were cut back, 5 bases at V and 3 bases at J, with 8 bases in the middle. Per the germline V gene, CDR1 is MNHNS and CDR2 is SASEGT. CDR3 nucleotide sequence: TGTGCCAGCAGTCGGGACAACTACGAGCAGTACTTC. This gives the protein CASSRDNYEQYF.

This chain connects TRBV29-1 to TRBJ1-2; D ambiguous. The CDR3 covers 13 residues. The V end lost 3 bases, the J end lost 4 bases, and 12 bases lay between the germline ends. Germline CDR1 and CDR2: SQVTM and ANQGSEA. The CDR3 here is CSVDLRELYGYTF. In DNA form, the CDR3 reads TGCAGCGTTGACTTGAGGGAACTCTATGGCTACACCTTC.

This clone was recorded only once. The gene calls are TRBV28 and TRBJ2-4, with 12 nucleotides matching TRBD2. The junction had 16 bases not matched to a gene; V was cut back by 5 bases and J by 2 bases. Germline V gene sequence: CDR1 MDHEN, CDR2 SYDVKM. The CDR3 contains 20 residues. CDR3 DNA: TGTGCCAGCAGTCCGCTGACTAGCGGGGGAGGAGGGTTAACCAAAAACATTCAGTACTTC. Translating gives CASSPLTSGGGGLTKNIQYF.

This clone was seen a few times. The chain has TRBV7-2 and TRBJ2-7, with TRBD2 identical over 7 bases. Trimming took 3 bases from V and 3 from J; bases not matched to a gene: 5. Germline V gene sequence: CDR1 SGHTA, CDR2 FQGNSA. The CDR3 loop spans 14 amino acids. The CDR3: CASSFGLERYEQYF. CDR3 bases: TGTGCCAGCAGCTTTGGACTAGAACGCTACGAGCAGTACTTC.

The CDR3 sequence: CAWSATANTEAFF. The CDR3 bases are TGTGCCTGGAGTGCAACAGCGAACACTGAAGCTTTCTTT. The V gene is TRBV30, the J gene TRBJ1-1, with D unresolved. CDR1 is GTSNPN and CDR2 is SVGIG in the germline V gene (reference sequence). The CDR3 has 13 amino acids. Trimming cost V 1 base and J 1 base, with 7 bases left between them. Variable domain in full (rest from reference TRBV30 and TRBJ1-1): SQTIHQWPATLVQPVGSPLSLECTVEGTSNPNLYWYRQAAGRGLQLLFYSVGIGQISSEVPQNLSASRPQDRQFILSSKKLLLSDSGFYLCAWSATANTEAFFGQGTRLTVV.

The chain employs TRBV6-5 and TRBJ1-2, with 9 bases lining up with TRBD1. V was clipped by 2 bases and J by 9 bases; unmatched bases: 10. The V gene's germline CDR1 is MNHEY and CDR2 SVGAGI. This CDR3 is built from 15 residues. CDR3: CASSYAGTGYNRYTF. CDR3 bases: TGTGCCAGCAGTTACGCCGGGACAGGGTACAATCGCTACACCTTC.

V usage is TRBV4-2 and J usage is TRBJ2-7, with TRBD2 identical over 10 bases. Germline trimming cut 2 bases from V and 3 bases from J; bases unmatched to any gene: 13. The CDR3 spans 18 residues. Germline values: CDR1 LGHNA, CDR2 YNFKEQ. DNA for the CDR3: TGTGCCAGCAGCCAATTCATTCCCAGCGGGAGGGCCCGCTACGAGCAGTACTTC. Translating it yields CASSQFIPSGRARYEQYF.

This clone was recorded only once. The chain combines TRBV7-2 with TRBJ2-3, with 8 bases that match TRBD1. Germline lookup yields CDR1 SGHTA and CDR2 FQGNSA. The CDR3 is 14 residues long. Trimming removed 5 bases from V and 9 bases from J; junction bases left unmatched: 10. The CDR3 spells CASSRQDRVETQYF. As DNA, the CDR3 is TGTGCCAGCAGCCGTCAGGACAGGGTCGAGACGCAGTATTTT.

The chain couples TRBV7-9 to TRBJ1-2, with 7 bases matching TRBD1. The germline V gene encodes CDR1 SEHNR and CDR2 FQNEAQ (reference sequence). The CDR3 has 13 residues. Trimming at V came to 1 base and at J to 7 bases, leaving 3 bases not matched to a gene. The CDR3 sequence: CASSLGGGRGYTF. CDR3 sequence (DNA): TGTGCCAGCAGCTTAGGAGGGGGCCGTGGCTACACCTTC.